What follows are 18 T cell receptor beta chains derived from one specimen sequenced in a study of cytomegalovirus exposure and HLA in healthy donors (dated by TCRdb to 2016 to 2017). Preparation of the library involved the immunoSEQ multiplex PCR assay. The multiplex PCR relied on a mix of 60 forward primers for TCR Vbeta segments and 13 reverse primers for TCR Jbeta segments. TCRdb limited this immuneACCESS table to in-frame rearrangements with V and J called. A share of clones is missing; checked studies link under half to unresolved V genes, and the rest is unexplained. The table for this sample lists over 150,000 clones; roughly 80% of them were counted only once. Of the sample, approximately 7% falls within the top ten clones. The sample was PBMCs. Source of these receptors: a woman aged 25 to 39 in good health and CMV-seropositive.

The gene calls are TRBV11-2 and TRBJ2-3, with 8 nucleotides matching TRBD2. CDR1 and CDR2 from the germline V gene are SGHAT and FQNNGV. The CDR3 is 18 residues long. V was clipped by 2 bases and J by 3 bases; unmatched bases: 13. The CDR3 region is CASSLRVKERGLTDTQYF. The CDR3 region has the DNA TGTGCCAGCAGCTTACGCGTGAAAGAGCGGGGGCTAACAGATACGCAGTATTTT.

The chain uses TRBV6-1 and TRBJ1-3; no clear D gene. The CDR3 is 14 amino acids. From germline, CDR1 is MNHNS and CDR2 SASEGT. The V gene lost 1 base and the J gene lost 1 base, with 5 bases spanning the gap. The CDR3 DNA is TGTGCCAGCAGTGAAGAATCGTCTGGAAACACCATATATTTT. Protein: CASSEESSGNTIYF.

This chain links TRBV18 with TRBJ1-1; the D is unclear. Looked up from germline, CDR1 is KGHSH and CDR2 is LQKENI. V dropped 0 bases and J dropped 3 bases, with 8 bases sitting between them. The CDR3 sequence is 14 residues long. As DNA, the CDR3 is TGTGCCAGCTCACCACCCGGCCGGGACACTGAAGCTTTCTTT. It is translated as CASSPPGRDTEAFF.

This chain links TRBV7-9 with TRBJ2-7, with D possibly being TRBD1 (6 bases). This CDR3 region has 14 residues. Germline V CDR1 and CDR2: SEHNR, FQNEAQ (reference sequence). V lost 5 bases, J lost 0 bases, and 11 bases lay in between. CDR3 amino acids: CASSHRDLSYEQYF. CDR3 coding DNA: TGTGCCAGCAGCCACAGGGACCTCTCCTACGAGCAGTACTTC.

This rearrangement joins TRBV2 to TRBJ1-1; weak D call: TRBD1 (5 bases). With 5 bases removed from V and 6 bases from J, the gap between germline ends came to 10 bases. In germline, CDR1 is SNHLY, CDR2 FYNNEI. CDR3 length equals 12 residues. CDR3 DNA sequence: TGTGCCAGCAGTAAGGGGTCCCCTGAAGCTTTCTTT. Protein product: CASSKGSPEAFF. The full variable domain, its missing parts supplied by reference TRBV2 and TRBJ1-1, is EPEVTQTPSHQVTQMGQEVILRCVPISNHLYFYWYRQILGQKVEFLVSFYNNEISEKSEIFDDQFSVERPDGSNFTLKIRSTKLEDSAMYFCASSKGSPEAFFGQGTRLTVV.

The J gene is TRBJ2-7, the V gene TRBV4-3, with 13 bases aligning to TRBD2. This CDR3 comprises 16 residues. The junction had 10 bases not matched to a gene; V was cut back by 2 bases and J by 9 bases. Germline CDR1 and CDR2: LGHNA and YSLEER. The chain's CDR3 is CASSQSQGTSGARQYF. As DNA, the CDR3 is TGCGCCAGCAGCCAATCCCAAGGGACTAGCGGGGCCCGGCAGTACTTC.

This chain uses TRBV18 with TRBJ2-7; unclear D gene. The CDR3 loop spans 13 amino acids. Per germline, CDR1 KGHSH and CDR2 LQKENI. Trimming cost V 4 bases and J 4 bases, with 11 bases left between them. The CDR3, as DNA: TGTGCCAGCTCACTAACGGTCTGGTACGAGCAGTACTTC. It yields the protein CASSLTVWYEQYF.

The chain recombines TRBV5-4 with TRBJ1-1; TRBD1 aligns across 9 bases. The V and J ends lost 4 bases and 5 bases, in that order; junction bases with no gene match: 6. CDR3 length equals 14 residues. The germline CDR1 and CDR2 sequences are SGHNT and YYREEE (reference sequence). CDR3 sequence: CASSVGQGWTEAFF. For the CDR3, the DNA is TGTGCCAGCAGCGTGGGACAGGGTTGGACTGAAGCTTTCTTT.

This rearrangement joins TRBV5-4 to TRBJ1-5; tentative D call: TRBD1 (5 bases). Trimming took off 4 bases at V and 2 bases at J, with 22 bases between the two ends. The germline gives CDR1 SGHNT, CDR2 YYREEE (reference sequence). The CDR3 is 18 residues long. The CDR3 region is CASSTGTPPAFGNQPQHF. The CDR3 nucleotides read TGTGCCAGCAGCACCGGGACTCCACCGGCTTTTGGCAATCAGCCCCAGCATTTT.

This clone was counted a single time. The chain combines TRBV4-3 with TRBJ2-3; TRBD2 aligns across 10 bases. This CDR3 region has 17 residues. J was trimmed by 5 bases and V by 1 base; bases with no gene match: 9. Germline V gene lookup returns CDR1 LGHNA and CDR2 YSLEER. This CDR3 is CASSQGVAGGEGDTQYF. The CDR3 nucleotides read TGCGCCAGCAGCCAAGGTGTAGCGGGGGGAGAGGGAGATACGCAGTATTTT.

This clone was found a few times. This CDR3 reads CASSEAGGLEDTQYF. The CDR3 DNA follows: TGTGCCAGCAGCGAAGCGGGGGGGCTAGAAGATACGCAGTATTTT. This chain uses TRBV9 with TRBJ2-3; 10 positions match TRBD2. V was pared by 3 bases and J by 5 bases, with 6 bases of the junction left unmatched. The CDR3 extends over 15 amino acids. The V gene's germline CDR1 is SGDLS and CDR2 YYNGEE.

The chain recombines TRBV5-8 with TRBJ1-5; 7 nucleotides align to TRBD1. The germline CDR1 and CDR2 sequences are SGHTS and YDEGEE. The CDR3 is 13 amino acids. V was clipped by 4 bases and J by 7 bases; unmatched bases: 5. The CDR3 coding sequence is TGTGCCAGCAGCAGATACAGGGGACAGCCCCAGCATTTT. The encoded protein is CASSRYRGQPQHF. Full variable domain (missing parts from reference TRBV5-8 and TRBJ1-5): EAGVTQSPTHLIKTRGQQATLRCSPISGHTSVYWYQQALGLGLQFLLWYDEGEERNRGNFPPRFSGRQFPNYSSELNVNALELEDSALYLCASSRYRGQPQHFGDGTRLSIL.

V is TRBV2 and J is TRBJ1-1, with D possibly being TRBD1 (5 bases). The length of the CDR3 is 12 residues. Trimming cost V 8 bases and J 4 bases, with 11 bases left between them. Per germline, CDR1 SNHLY and CDR2 FYNNEI. In nucleotides, the CDR3 is TGTGCCAGCGACCCCGGGGGCACTGAAGCTTTCTTT. Its translation: CASDPGGTEAFF. Variable domain in full (rest from reference TRBV2 and TRBJ1-1): EPEVTQTPSHQVTQMGQEVILRCVPISNHLYFYWYRQILGQKVEFLVSFYNNEISEKSEIFDDQFSVERPDGSNFTLKIRSTKLEDSAMYFCASDPGGTEAFFGQGTRLTVV.

The J gene is TRBJ2-7, the V gene TRBV6-5; 7 bases agree with TRBD1. V lost 8 bases, J lost 6 bases, and 16 bases stayed unmatched. CDR3 size: 15 residues. Per germline, CDR1 MNHEY and CDR2 SVGAGI. The CDR3 protein is CASQTWAGGISEQYF. CDR3 nucleotide sequence: TGTGCCAGCCAAACTTGGGCAGGGGGAATTTCCGAGCAGTACTTC.

The V gene is TRBV4-3, the J gene TRBJ2-5; 8 bases align to TRBD2. J was trimmed by 10 bases and V by 0 bases; bases with no gene match: 7. This CDR3 region has 14 residues. The germline V gene has CDR1 LGHNA and CDR2 YSLEER. The CDR3 here is CASSQDLSGGVQYF. Written as DNA, the CDR3 is TGCGCCAGCAGCCAAGATCTCAGCGGGGGAGTCCAGTACTTC.

The chain combines TRBV19 with TRBJ2-6; D call uncertain. The CDR3 loop spans 17 amino acids. The V end lost 1 base, the J end lost 0 bases, and 10 bases lay between the germline ends. Germline CDR1 LNHDA, CDR2 SQIVND (reference sequence). The CDR3 coding sequence is TGTGCCAGTAGTATAGGTGCTTATAGCTCTGGGGCCAACGTCCTGACTTTC. Translation: CASSIGAYSSGANVLTF.

This clone was counted a few times. This chain joins TRBV7-3 and TRBJ1-3; 9 nucleotides align to TRBD1. CDR1 and CDR2 from the germline V gene are SGHTA and FQGTGA. The CDR3 contains 17 residues. V trimming: 5 bases; J trimming: 0 bases; junction bases outside the gene matches: 8. The CDR3, as DNA: TGTGCCAGCAGCCCCAGGACAGGGGCGAACTCTGGAAACACCATATATTTT. Translated, it gives CASSPRTGANSGNTIYF.

The chain uses TRBV4-1 and TRBJ2-1; 12 positions agree with TRBD2. The germline V gene has CDR1 MGHRA and CDR2 YSYEKL. The V and J ends lost 3 bases and 7 bases, in that order; junction bases with no gene match: 7. The length of the CDR3 is 16 residues. This chain's CDR3 is CASSHYASGGGNEQFF. CDR3 nucleotides: TGCGCCAGCAGCCACTACGCTAGCGGGGGGGGAAATGAGCAGTTCTTC.